Below are 29 T cell receptor beta chains sequenced from a single sample in a study of T cells in Graves' hyperthyroidism and ophthalmopathy. Amplification targeted TCR beta CDR3 regions from RNA transcripts. When the TCR CDR3 underwent first-round RT-PCR, the HTBI primer set was used. TCRdb fed the multiplex PCR reads into MiXCR, producing one record per CDR3 protein. The repertoire holds about 360,000 distinct CDR3 sequences, with roughly an eighth as singletons. Sample: blood. Receptors originate from a woman in her late teens or twenties with Graves' hyperthyroidism.

Many counts were recorded for this clonotype. The gene calls are TRBV10-3 and TRBJ1-1; D not certain. Per germline, CDR1 ENHRY and CDR2 SYGVKD. V gave up 4 bases and J gave up 5 bases, with 8 bases separating them. The CDR3 has 12 residues. This CDR3 reads CAISGLSTEAFF. The CDR3, as DNA: TGTGCCATCAGTGGCCTGTCTACTGAAGCTTTCTTT.

This clonotype was seen more than once but under ten times. The genes are TRBV28 and TRBJ2-7; the D is unclear. Germline values: CDR1 MDHEN, CDR2 SYDVKM. V lost 3 bases and J 0 bases, leaving 9 bases between the germline ends. CDR3 length equals 14 residues. This CDR3 is CASSLGRSSYEQYF. CDR3 bases: TGTGCCAGCAGTTTGGGCCGATCCTCCTACGAGCAGTACTTC.

The genes are TRBV5-1 and TRBJ2-7, with 9 bases lining up with TRBD1. The CDR3 consists of 16 residues. Germline-derived CDR1 and CDR2 are SGHRS and YFSETQ. V gave up 4 bases and J gave up 4 bases; unmatched junction bases: 12. CDR3 residues: CASSPSRTGGRYEQYF. Here the CDR3 DNA reads TGCGCCAGCAGCCCGAGCCGAACAGGGGGCCGATACGAGCAGTACTTC.

In its sample, this clonotype was seen many times. This chain joins TRBV29-1 and TRBJ1-4; tentative D call: TRBD1 (6 bases). Trimming removed 7 bases at V and 3 bases at J, with 15 bases between. There are 14 residues in the CDR3. Germline lookup yields CDR1 SQVTM and CDR2 ANQGSEA. The CDR3 here is CSAQVQGPNEKLFF. In DNA, the CDR3 is TGCAGCGCCCAGGTACAGGGACCTAATGAAAAACTGTTTTTT.

This clonotype has ten or more counts. The V and J genes are TRBV2 and TRBJ2-1, with 8 nucleotides matching TRBD1. V was pared by 6 bases and J by 7 bases, with 11 bases of the junction left unmatched. The CDR3 extends over 15 amino acids. Germline lookup yields CDR1 SNHLY and CDR2 FYNNEI. The CDR3 sequence: CASRVGQGAFNEQFF. The CDR3 DNA reads TGTGCCAGCAGGGTAGGGCAGGGGGCGTTTAATGAGCAGTTCTTC.

This clonotype was counted many times. This chain joins TRBV20-1 and TRBJ2-3; D gene uncertain. Trimming removed 6 bases at V and 4 bases at J, with 26 bases between. The CDR3 length is 17 residues. The V gene's germline CDR1 is DFQATT and CDR2 SNEGSKA (reference sequence). CDR3 region: CSAPFSTVRYLADTQYF. In DNA, the CDR3 is TGCAGTGCCCCTTTCTCAACCGTTAGGTATTTGGCAGATACGCAGTATTTT.

This clonotype was observed many times. This rearrangement joins TRBV30 to TRBJ2-3, with D hard to call. Trimming pared 1 base from V and 5 bases from J, leaving 7 bases between. The CDR3 is 12 amino acids. CDR1 and CDR2 from the germline V gene are GTSNPN and SVGIG (reference sequence). The CDR3 coding sequence is TGTGCCTGGAGTGCAGACAAAGATACGCAGTATTTT. Protein: CAWSADKDTQYF. Full variable domain (remainder filled in from reference TRBV30 and TRBJ2-3): SQTIHQWPATLVQPVGSPLSLECTVEGTSNPNLYWYRQAAGRGLQLLFYSVGIGQISSEVPQNLSASRPQDRQFILSSKKLLLSDSGFYLCAWSADKDTQYFGPGTRLTVL.

This clonotype showed up many times. The chain carries TRBV6-2 or TRBV6-3 and TRBJ2-5; D is ambiguous. CDR1 MNHEY and CDR2 SVGEGT come from the germline V gene. The CDR3 covers 12 residues. Deletions cut 5 bases from V and 2 bases from J, with 6 bases between. The CDR3 here is CASSDVQETQYF. The CDR3 DNA is TGTGCCAGCAGTGACGTACAAGAGACCCAGTACTTC.

The sample holds many counts of this clonotype. This chain connects TRBV7-9 to TRBJ2-7; maybe TRBD2 (5 bases). CDR3 length equals 14 residues. Germline assignment: CDR1 SEHNR and CDR2 FQNEAQ (reference sequence). V shed 5 bases and J shed 5 bases, with 16 bases lying between them. DNA of the CDR3: TGTGCCAGCAGCCCTAGCAGAAGGGCCCACGAGCAGTACTTC. Protein sequence: CASSPSRRAHEQYF.

Comments on this clonotype: This may arise from a read error, as a much more abundant clone is one base away. This sequence joins TRBV3-1 and TRBJ2-5; 7 bases are shared with TRBD1. There are 11 residues in the CDR3. Per germline, CDR1 LGHDT and CDR2 YNNKEL (reference sequence). The CDR3 region is CANSRQGVKYF. In nucleotides, the CDR3 is TGTGCCAACAGCCGCCAGGGGGTTAAGTACTTC.

This clonotype has a count of ten or more. The V and J genes are TRBV7-2 and TRBJ2-7; TRBD2 matches 10 bases. This CDR3 is built from 16 residues. V was pared by 4 bases and J by 4 bases, with 10 bases of the junction left unmatched. Per germline, CDR1 SGHTA and CDR2 FQGNSA. CDR3 loop: CASSYAPSGSKYEQYF. CDR3 sequence (DNA): TGTGCCAGCAGCTATGCACCTAGCGGGAGTAAATACGAGCAGTACTTC. Using reference TRBV7-2 and TRBJ2-7 for the parts outside the CDR3, the full variable domain is GAGVSQSPSNKVTEKGKDVELRCDPISGHTALYWYRQSLGQGLEFLIYFQGNSAPDKSGLPSDRFSAERTGGSVSTLTIQRTQQEDSAVYLCASSYAPSGSKYEQYFGPGTRLTVT.

This clonotype was counted only a few times. A read error is likely, as this CDR3 ends without the conserved phenylalanine or tryptophan. This chain uses TRBV5-1 with TRBJ1-2, with D uncertain. Germline V CDR1 and CDR2: SGHRS, YFSETQ. The CDR3 extends over 15 amino acids. Deletions cut 1 base from V and 4 bases from J, with 14 bases between. In DNA form, the CDR3 reads TGCGCCAGCAGCTTGATTGGGGTTAGAGCCTATGGCTACACCCTC. This encodes CASSLIGVRAYGYTL.

This clonotype was picked up many times. The V gene is TRBV15, the J gene TRBJ1-3; perhaps TRBD1 as D (6 bases). This CDR3 region has 17 residues. V was trimmed by 0 bases and J by 0 bases, leaving 12 bases between them. The germline gives CDR1 LNHNV, CDR2 YYDKDF (reference sequence). The CDR3 DNA reads TGTGCCACCAGCAGAGATCATCAGGGGTCCTCTGGAAACACCATATATTTT. Translated: CATSRDHQGSSGNTIYF.

This clonotype was observed at least ten times. The chain uses TRBV6-1 and TRBJ2-3, with D perhaps matching TRBD1 (5 bases). With 2 bases removed from V and 5 bases from J, the gap between germline ends came to 8 bases. Germline V gene lookup returns CDR1 MNHNS and CDR2 SASEGT. There are 13 residues in the CDR3. The CDR3 region is CASSELQGDTQYF. DNA for the CDR3: TGTGCCAGCAGTGAACTCCAGGGAGATACGCAGTATTTT.

This clonotype was seen repeatedly, ten times or more. The chain joins TRBV6-1 to TRBJ2-7; D assignment may be TRBD1 or TRBD2 (5 bases each). The CDR3 sequence is 15 residues long. From germline, CDR1 is MNHNS and CDR2 SASEGT. V gave up 5 bases and J gave up 2 bases, with 16 bases separating them. DNA of the CDR3: TGTGCCAGCAGTTACGGGGCTGGCGTAACCTACGAGCAGTACTTC. It encodes CASSYGAGVTYEQYF.

This clonotype was recorded at least ten times. J is TRBJ1-2 and V is TRBV2; D is unclear. CDR1 is SNHLY, CDR2 FYNNEI, per germline. V was cut by 7 bases and J by 6 bases, with 12 bases left in between. The CDR3 contains 12 residues. CDR3 amino acids: CASTSRLHGYTF. The CDR3 nucleotides read TGTGCCAGCACGAGCAGGTTGCATGGCTACACCTTC.

This clonotype was seen ten or more times. This CDR3 reads CASSGSGRRQFF. The DNA for the CDR3 is TGTGCCAGCAGCGGTAGCGGGCGGCGTCAGTTCTTC. V and J are TRBV7-9 and TRBJ2-1; 7 nucleotides line up with TRBD2. The V gene end was trimmed by 5 bases and the J gene end by 13 bases; junction bases not matched to a gene: 8. Germline lookup yields CDR1 SEHNR and CDR2 FQNEAQ (reference sequence). The CDR3 length is 12 residues. The variable domain in full, with the rest retrieved from reference TRBV7-9 and TRBJ2-1, is DTGVSQNPRHKITKRGQNVTFRCDPISEHNRLYWYRQTLGQGPEFLTYFQNEAQLEKSRLLSDRFSAERPKGSFSTLEIQRTEQGDSAMYLCASSGSGRRQFFGPGTRLTVL.

This clonotype was seen repeatedly, ten times or more. The chain is built from TRBV29-1 and TRBJ1-2; weak D call: TRBD1 (6 bases). This CDR3 contains 13 residues. The germline V gene has CDR1 SQVTM and CDR2 ANQGSEA. Trimming removed 7 bases from V and 1 base from J, with 13 bases in between. The CDR3 loop is CSARDTFNYGYTF. The CDR3 region has the DNA TGCAGCGCCCGGGACACCTTTAACTATGGCTACACCTTC.

In its sample, this clonotype is medium-sized. This chain's CDR3 is CATSESSGDSNQPQHF. As DNA, the CDR3 is TGTGCCACCAGTGAGTCATCAGGGGATAGCAATCAGCCCCAGCATTTT. The chain couples TRBV24-1 to TRBJ1-5, with a weak D call TRBD1 (6 bases). Per the germline V gene, CDR1 is KGHDR and CDR2 is SFDVKD. The ends were cut back, 4 bases at V and 0 bases at J, with 12 bases in the middle. This CDR3 has 16 residues.

In its sample, this clonotype was seen many times. The chain is built from TRBV6-1 and TRBJ2-1; 9 nucleotides line up with TRBD1. Germline V CDR1 and CDR2: MNHNS, SASEGT. The CDR3 runs 15 residues. The trim removed 4 bases at V and 1 base at J, leaving 2 bases unmatched. CDR3 in amino acids: CASSADRGSYNEQFF. CDR3 nucleotide sequence: TGTGCCAGCAGTGCGGACAGGGGTTCCTACAATGAGCAGTTCTTC.

This clonotype was detected ten times or more. J is TRBJ2-7 and V is TRBV20-1; 7 bases map to TRBD2. Germline V CDR1 and CDR2: DFQATT, SNEGSKA (reference sequence). This CDR3 is 14 amino acids long. The V gene end was trimmed by 5 bases and the J gene end by 0 bases; junction bases not matched to a gene: 7. The CDR3 sequence is CSAPPRTSSYEQYF. The CDR3 DNA sequence: TGCAGTGCTCCTCCCCGGACTAGCTCCTACGAGCAGTACTTC.

This clonotype was seen many times. The chain carries TRBV4-2 and TRBJ2-1, with D perhaps TRBD2 (5 bases). Germline CDR1 and CDR2: LGHNA and YNFKEQ. This CDR3 contains 16 residues. The ends were cut back, 4 bases at V and 3 bases at J, with 16 bases in the middle. The CDR3 coding sequence is TGTGCCAGCAGCCCTTGGGTGGAGCGGAACTACAATGAGCAGTTCTTC. It encodes CASSPWVERNYNEQFF.

The chain employs TRBV9 and TRBJ2-3; a possible D gene is TRBD2 (5 bases). V was cut by 6 bases and J by 0 bases, with 14 bases left in between. The germline V gene has CDR1 SGDLS and CDR2 YYNGEE. The CDR3 length is 15 residues. The CDR3 loop is CASTAWERSTDTQYF. The CDR3 DNA sequence: TGTGCCAGCACTGCGTGGGAGAGGAGCACAGATACGCAGTATTTT. Using reference TRBV9 and TRBJ2-3 for the parts outside the CDR3, the full variable domain is DSGVTQTPKHLITATGQRVTLRCSPRSGDLSVYWYQQSLDQGLQFLIQYYNGEERAKGNILERFSAQQFPDLHSELNLSSLELGDSALYFCASTAWERSTDTQYFGPGTRLTVL.

This clonotype was counted between two and nine times. The chain has TRBV5-1 and TRBJ2-7; 9 nucleotides agree with TRBD1. The CDR3 loop spans 15 amino acids. Losses at the gene ends were 5 bases for V and 2 bases for J; bases not matched to a gene: 8. The germline V gene has CDR1 SGHRS and CDR2 YFSETQ. The CDR3 loop is CASSFTWDRAYEQYF. CDR3 DNA sequence: TGCGCCAGCAGTTTCACGTGGGACAGGGCCTACGAGCAGTACTTC. Full variable domain (rest looked up from reference TRBV5-1 and TRBJ2-7): KAGVTQTPRYLIKTRGQQVTLSCSPISGHRSVSWYQQTPGQGLQFLFEYFSETQRNKGNFPGRFSGRQFSNSRSEMNVSTLELGDSALYLCASSFTWDRAYEQYFGPGTRLTVT.

The sample holds many counts of this clonotype. This chain links TRBV7-3 with TRBJ2-3; D not certain. The CDR3 spans 13 residues. V gave up 2 bases and J gave up 1 base, with 4 bases separating them. CDR1 and CDR2 (germline): SGHTA, FQGTGA. The CDR3 here is CASSLDGTDTQYF. DNA of the CDR3: TGTGCCAGCAGCTTAGACGGCACAGATACGCAGTATTTT.

This clonotype was counted ten times or more. The chain recombines TRBV24-1 with TRBJ2-1; 7 nucleotides agree with TRBD2. Germline CDR1 and CDR2: KGHDR and SFDVKD. J lost 6 bases, V lost 3 bases, and 4 bases had no gene match. There are 14 residues in the CDR3. CDR3 sequence (DNA): TGTGCCACCAGTGATCCGCCGGGGGGCAATGAGCAGTTCTTC. Amino acids: CATSDPPGGNEQFF.

This clonotype was observed a few times. The chain uses TRBV7-9 and TRBJ2-1, with TRBD1 matching over 8 bases. The J segment lost 14 bases and the V segment lost 5 bases, leaving 5 bases of the junction unmatched. The CDR3 has 11 amino acids. Germline lookup yields CDR1 SEHNR and CDR2 FQNEAQ (reference sequence). The CDR3 sequence: CASSTDRDEFF. CDR3 coding DNA: TGTGCCAGCAGCACGGACAGGGATGAGTTCTTC.

This clonotype was found many times. The chain has TRBV27 and TRBJ1-2, with D perhaps matching TRBD1 (5 bases). The CDR3 consists of 15 residues. Trimming shortened V by 6 bases and J by 8 bases, and 22 bases separated the two germline ends. From germline, CDR1 is MNHEY and CDR2 SMNVEV (reference sequence). The CDR3 coding sequence is TGTGCCAGCAGGACGACAGACACTGAACGTATCGGCTACACCTTC. Its protein is CASRTTDTERIGYTF.

This clonotype was detected many times. The CDR3 DNA sequence: TGTGCCAGCAGTGAATATGTCAGCCTTAATTCACCCCTCCACTTT. It translates to CASSEYVSLNSPLHF. The genes are TRBV2 and TRBJ1-6; D is ambiguous. There are 15 residues in the CDR3. Trimming stripped 2 bases from V and 6 bases from J, with 11 bases between. Looked up from germline, CDR1 is SNHLY and CDR2 is FYNNEI.